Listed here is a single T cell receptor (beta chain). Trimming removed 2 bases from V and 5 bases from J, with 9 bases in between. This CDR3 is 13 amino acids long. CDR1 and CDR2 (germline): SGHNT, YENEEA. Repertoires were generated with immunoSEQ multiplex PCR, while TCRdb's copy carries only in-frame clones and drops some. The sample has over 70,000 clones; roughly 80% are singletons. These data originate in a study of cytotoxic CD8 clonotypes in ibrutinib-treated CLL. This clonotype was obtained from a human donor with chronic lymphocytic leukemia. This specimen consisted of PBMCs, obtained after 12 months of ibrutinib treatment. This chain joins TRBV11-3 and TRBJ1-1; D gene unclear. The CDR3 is CASSLNVETEAFF. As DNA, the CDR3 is TGTGCCAGCAGCTTAAACGTGGAAACTGAAGCTTTCTTT.